This TCR beta chain was sequenced during a study of T-cell memory formation after mild COVID-19. Overall study context: Among the donors, TCR clusters were largely specific to each donor.

Amplification by 5'RACE using constant-segment primers produced TCR alpha and TCR beta cDNA libraries that carried sample barcodes and UMIs. One entry per CDR3 protein results from TCRdb running MiXCR on the 5' RACE reads. The data contain about 110,000 distinct CDR3 sequences, approximately 15% of them singletons. This clonotype has just a few counts. Antigen unknown. Trimming pared 0 bases from V and 2 bases from J, leaving 8 bases between. Germline V gives CDR1 KGHSH, CDR2 LQKENI. The CDR3 has 14 residues. Study-wide results and limits: For second-wave clones that peaked at day 37, SARS-CoV-2 specificity went unverified. CM and EM subsets held most contracting CD4+ clones; EMRA held CD8+ ones.

This clonotype was sampled from an adult woman who had mild COVID-19 (a few samples of this study predate the infection). Cell type and time point are not known. The rearrangement uses TRBV18 and TRBJ2-7, with D tentatively TRBD1 (6 bases). The sample comprised PBMCs or a T cell subset sorted from them (not recorded which). CDR3 residues: CASSPPGGTYEQYF. CDR3 DNA: TGTGCCAGCTCACCACCTGGGGGCACCTACGAGCAGTACTTC. The full variable domain, with the rest looked up from reference TRBV18 and TRBJ2-7, is NAGVMQNPRHLVRRRGQEARLRCSPMKGHSHVYWYRQLPEEGLKFMVYLQKENIIDESGMPKERFSAEFPKEGPSILRIQQVVRGDSAAYFCASSPPGGTYEQYFGPGTRLTVT.